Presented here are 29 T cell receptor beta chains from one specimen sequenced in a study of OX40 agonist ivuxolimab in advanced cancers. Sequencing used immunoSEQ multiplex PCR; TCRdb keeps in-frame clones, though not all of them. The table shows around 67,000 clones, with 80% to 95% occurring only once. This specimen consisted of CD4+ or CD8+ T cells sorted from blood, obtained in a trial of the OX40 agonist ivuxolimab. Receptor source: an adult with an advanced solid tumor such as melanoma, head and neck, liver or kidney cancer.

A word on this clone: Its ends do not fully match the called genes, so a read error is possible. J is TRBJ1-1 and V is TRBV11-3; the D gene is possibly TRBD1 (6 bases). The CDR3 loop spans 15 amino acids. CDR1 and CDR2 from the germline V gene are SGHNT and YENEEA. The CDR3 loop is CASSFRGVSNPEAFF. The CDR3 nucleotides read TGTGCCAGCAGCTTTAGGGGGGTCTCGAACCCTGAAGCTTTCTTT.

The CDR3 DNA reads TGTGCCAGAAGCCCCAAACCCCTGCGGCGATGGGGCAATCAGCCCCAGCATTTT. Amino acids: CARSPKPLRRWGNQPQHF. This chain uses TRBV5-3 with TRBJ1-5; D unclear. TRBV5-3 is marked as an open reading frame, function uncertain. V lost 4 bases and J lost 2, with 22 bases in between. This CDR3 spans 18 amino acids.

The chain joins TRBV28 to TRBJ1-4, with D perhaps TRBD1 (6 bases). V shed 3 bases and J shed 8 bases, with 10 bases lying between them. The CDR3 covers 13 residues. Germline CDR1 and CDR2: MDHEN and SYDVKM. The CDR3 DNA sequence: TGTGCCAGCAGTTTCGGGAGGGGGGAAAAACTGTTTTTT. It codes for CASSFGRGEKLFF.

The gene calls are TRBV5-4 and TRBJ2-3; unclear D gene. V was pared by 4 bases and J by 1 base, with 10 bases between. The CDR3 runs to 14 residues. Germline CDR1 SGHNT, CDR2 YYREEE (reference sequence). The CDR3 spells CASSVDHRTDTQYF. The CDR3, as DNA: TGTGCCAGCAGCGTGGACCACCGCACAGATACGCAGTATTTT.

The CDR3, as DNA: TGTGCCAGCAGGCCGGCGGGGGTTCAGCCCCAGCATTTT. Translation: CASRPAGVQPQHF. V is TRBV28 and J is TRBJ1-5; D might be TRBD1 (5 bases). Trimming stripped 6 bases from V and 6 bases from J, with 12 bases between. The CDR3 is 13 amino acids. CDR1 and CDR2 (germline): MDHEN, SYDVKM.

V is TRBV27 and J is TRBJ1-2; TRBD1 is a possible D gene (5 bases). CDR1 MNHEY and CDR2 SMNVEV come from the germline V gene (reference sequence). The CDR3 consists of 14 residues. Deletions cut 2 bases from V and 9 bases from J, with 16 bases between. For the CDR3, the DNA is TGTGCCAGCAGTTTAAATTTCGGGGGGAACAGCTACACCTTC. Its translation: CASSLNFGGNSYTF.

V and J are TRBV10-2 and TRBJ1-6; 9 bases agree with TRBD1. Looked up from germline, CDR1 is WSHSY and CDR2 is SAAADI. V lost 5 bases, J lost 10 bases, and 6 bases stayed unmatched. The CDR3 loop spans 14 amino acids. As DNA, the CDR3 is TGCGCCAGCAGTCGGACAGGGGAAGGATCACCCCTCCACTTT. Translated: CASSRTGEGSPLHF.

The CDR3 loop is CASSYSTDYEQYF. In nucleotides, the CDR3 is TGTGCCAGCAGTTACTCGACAGATTACGAGCAGTACTTC. This chain links TRBV6-6 with TRBJ2-7; D might be TRBD1 (5 bases). The germline V gene encodes CDR1 MNHNY and CDR2 SVGAGI (reference sequence). CDR3 length equals 13 residues. V lost 0 bases to trimming and J lost 4 bases, with 7 bases between them.

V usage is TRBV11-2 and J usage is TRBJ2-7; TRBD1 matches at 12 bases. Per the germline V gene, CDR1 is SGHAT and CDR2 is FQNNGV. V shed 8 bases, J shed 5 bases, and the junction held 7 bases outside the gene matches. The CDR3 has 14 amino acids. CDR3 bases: TGTGCCAGCTCCGGGACAGGGGGCTTCGACGAGCAGTACTTC. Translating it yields CASSGTGGFDEQYF.

CDR3 in DNA: TGTGCCTGGAGTGGGGGTCTGTCAAGCTACGAGCAGTACTTC. Residues: CAWSGGLSSYEQYF. The gene calls are TRBV30 and TRBJ2-7; unclear D gene. This CDR3 spans 14 amino acids. The V end was cut by 1 base, the J end by 3 bases, with 13 bases between. CDR1 is GTSNPN and CDR2 is SVGIG in the germline V gene (reference sequence).

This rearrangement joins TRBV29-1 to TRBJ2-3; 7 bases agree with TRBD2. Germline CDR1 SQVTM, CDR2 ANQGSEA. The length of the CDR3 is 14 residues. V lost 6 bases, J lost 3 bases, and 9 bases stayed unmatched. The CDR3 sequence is CSVGTGTTTDTQYF. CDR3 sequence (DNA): TGCAGCGTGGGAACCGGGACTACTACAGATACGCAGTATTTT.

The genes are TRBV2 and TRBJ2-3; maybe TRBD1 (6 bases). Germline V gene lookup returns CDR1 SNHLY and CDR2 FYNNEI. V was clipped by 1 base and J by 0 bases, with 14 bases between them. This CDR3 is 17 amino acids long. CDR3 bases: TGTGCCAGCAGTGAAGGGCTCAGACAGGAGAGCACAGATACGCAGTATTTT. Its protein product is CASSEGLRQESTDTQYF.

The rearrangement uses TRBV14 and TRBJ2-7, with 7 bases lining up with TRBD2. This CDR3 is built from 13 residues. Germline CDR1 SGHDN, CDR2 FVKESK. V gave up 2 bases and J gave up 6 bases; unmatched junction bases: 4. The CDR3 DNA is TGTGCCAGCAGCCAAAGGACTAGAGGCGAGCAGTACTTC. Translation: CASSQRTRGEQYF.

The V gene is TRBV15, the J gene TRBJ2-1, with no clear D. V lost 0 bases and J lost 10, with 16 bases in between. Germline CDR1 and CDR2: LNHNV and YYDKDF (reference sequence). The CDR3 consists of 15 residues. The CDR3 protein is CATSRDKSRFSEQFF. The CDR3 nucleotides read TGTGCCACCAGCAGAGATAAATCCCGTTTTTCGGAGCAGTTCTTC.

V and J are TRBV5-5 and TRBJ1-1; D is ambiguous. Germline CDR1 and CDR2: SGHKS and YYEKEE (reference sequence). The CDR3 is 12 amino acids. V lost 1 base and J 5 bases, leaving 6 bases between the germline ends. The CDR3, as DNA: TGTGCCAGCAGCTTGCCGGCAACTGAAGCTTTCTTT. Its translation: CASSLPATEAFF. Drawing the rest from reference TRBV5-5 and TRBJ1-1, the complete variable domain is DAGVTQSPTHLIKTRGQQVTLRCSPISGHKSVSWYQQVLGQGPQFIFQYYEKEERGRGNFPDRFSARQFPNYSSELNVNALLLGDSALYLCASSLPATEAFFGQGTRLTVV.

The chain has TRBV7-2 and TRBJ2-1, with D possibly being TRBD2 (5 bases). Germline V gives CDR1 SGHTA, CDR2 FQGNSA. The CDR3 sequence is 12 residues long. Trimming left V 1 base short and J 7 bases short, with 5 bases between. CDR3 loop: CASSLGRNEQFF. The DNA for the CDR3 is TGTGCCAGCAGCTTAGGGAGGAATGAGCAGTTCTTC. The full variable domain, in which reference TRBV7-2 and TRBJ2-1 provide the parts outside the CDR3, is GAGVSQSPSNKVTEKGKDVELRCDPISGHTALYWYRQSLGQGLEFLIYFQGNSAPDKSGLPSDRFSAERTGGSVSTLTIQRTQQEDSAVYLCASSLGRNEQFFGPGTRLTVL.

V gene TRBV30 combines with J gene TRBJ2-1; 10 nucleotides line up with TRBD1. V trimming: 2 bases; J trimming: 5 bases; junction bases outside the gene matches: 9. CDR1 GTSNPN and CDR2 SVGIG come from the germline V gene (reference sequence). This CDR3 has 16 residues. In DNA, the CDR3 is TGTGCCTGGAGTCCGAAACCGGGACAGGGGAACAATGAGCAGTTCTTC. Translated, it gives CAWSPKPGQGNNEQFF.

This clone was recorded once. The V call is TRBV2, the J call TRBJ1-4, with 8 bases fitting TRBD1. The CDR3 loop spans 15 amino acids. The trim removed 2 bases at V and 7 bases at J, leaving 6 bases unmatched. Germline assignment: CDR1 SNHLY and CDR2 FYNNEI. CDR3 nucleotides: TGTGCCAGCAGTGAAAATGGCAGGGGGCCTGAAAAACTGTTTTTT. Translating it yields CASSENGRGPEKLFF.

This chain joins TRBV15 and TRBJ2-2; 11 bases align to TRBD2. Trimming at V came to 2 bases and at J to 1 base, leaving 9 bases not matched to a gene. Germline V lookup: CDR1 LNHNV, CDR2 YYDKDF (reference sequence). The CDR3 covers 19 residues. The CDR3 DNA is TGTGCCACCAGCAGACTCCACTCGACTAGCGGGGAGAACACCGGGGAGCTGTTTTTT. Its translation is CATSRLHSTSGENTGELFF.

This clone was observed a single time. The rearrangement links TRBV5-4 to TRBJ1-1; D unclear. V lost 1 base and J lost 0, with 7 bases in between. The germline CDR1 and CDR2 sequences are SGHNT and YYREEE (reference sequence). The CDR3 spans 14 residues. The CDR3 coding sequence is TGTGCCAGCAGCTTGTTTCCGGTGAACACTGAAGCTTTCTTT. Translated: CASSLFPVNTEAFF.

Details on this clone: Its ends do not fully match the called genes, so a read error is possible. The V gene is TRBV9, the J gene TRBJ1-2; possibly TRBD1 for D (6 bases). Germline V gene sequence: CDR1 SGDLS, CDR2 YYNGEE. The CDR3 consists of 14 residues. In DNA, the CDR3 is TGTGCCGGCAGCCCCGACAGGTCCGGGAATGGCTACACCTTC. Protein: CAGSPDRSGNGYTF.

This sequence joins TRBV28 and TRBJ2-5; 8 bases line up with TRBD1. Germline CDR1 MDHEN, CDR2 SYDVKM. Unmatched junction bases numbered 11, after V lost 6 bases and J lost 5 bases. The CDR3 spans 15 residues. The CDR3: CASSLGAGGRETQYF. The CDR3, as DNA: TGTGCCAGCAGCTTAGGGGCAGGGGGCCGGGAGACCCAGTACTTC.

The CDR3 region is CASSSTQGPYGYTF. For the CDR3, the DNA is TGTGCCAGCAGCTCAACACAGGGCCCTTATGGCTACACCTTC. The chain is built from TRBV11-3 and TRBJ1-2, with D possibly being TRBD1 (6 bases). Per the germline V gene, CDR1 is SGHNT and CDR2 is YENEEA. Trimming pared 4 bases from V and 5 bases from J, leaving 14 bases between. The CDR3 is made up of 14 amino acids.

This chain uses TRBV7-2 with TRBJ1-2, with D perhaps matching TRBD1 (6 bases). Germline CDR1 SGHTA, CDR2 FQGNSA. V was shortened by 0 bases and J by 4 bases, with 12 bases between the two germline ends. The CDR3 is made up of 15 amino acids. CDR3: CASSLAVRGAYGYTF. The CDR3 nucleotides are TGTGCCAGCAGCTTAGCGGTCAGGGGTGCCTATGGCTACACCTTC.

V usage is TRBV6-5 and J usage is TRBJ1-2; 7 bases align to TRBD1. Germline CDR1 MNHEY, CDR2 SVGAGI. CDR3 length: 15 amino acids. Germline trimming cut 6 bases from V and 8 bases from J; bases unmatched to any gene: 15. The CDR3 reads CASRRDSRAEGGYTF. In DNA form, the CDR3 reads TGTGCCAGCAGACGGGACAGCCGGGCGGAAGGAGGCTACACCTTC.

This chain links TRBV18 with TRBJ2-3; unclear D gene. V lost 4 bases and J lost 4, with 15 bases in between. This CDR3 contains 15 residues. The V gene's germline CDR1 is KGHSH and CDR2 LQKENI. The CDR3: CASSLGPLGADTQYF. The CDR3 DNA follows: TGTGCCAGCTCACTTGGACCATTGGGTGCAGATACGCAGTATTTT.

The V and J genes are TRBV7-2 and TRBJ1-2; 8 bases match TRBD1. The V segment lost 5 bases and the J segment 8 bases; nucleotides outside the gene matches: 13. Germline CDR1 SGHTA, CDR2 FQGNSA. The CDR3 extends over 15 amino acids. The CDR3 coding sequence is TGTGCCAGCAGCCCGAGAGAGGACAGGGACTGGGGCTACACCTTC. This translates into CASSPREDRDWGYTF.

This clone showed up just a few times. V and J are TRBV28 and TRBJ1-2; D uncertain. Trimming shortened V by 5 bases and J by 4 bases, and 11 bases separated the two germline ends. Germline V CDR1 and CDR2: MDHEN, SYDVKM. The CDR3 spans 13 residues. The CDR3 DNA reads TGTGCCAGCAGTGAAACAGAAGGCTATGGCTACACCTTC. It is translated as CASSETEGYGYTF.

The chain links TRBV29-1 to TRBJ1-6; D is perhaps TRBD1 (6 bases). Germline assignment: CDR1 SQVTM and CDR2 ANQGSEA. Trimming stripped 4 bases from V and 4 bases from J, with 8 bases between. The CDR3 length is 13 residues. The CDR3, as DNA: TGCAGCGTTGGACAGGTTTATAATTCACCCCTCCACTTT. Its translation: CSVGQVYNSPLHF. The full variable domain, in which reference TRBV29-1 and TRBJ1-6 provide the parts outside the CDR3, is SAVISQKPSRDICQRGTSLTIQCQVDSQVTMMFWYRQQPGQSLTLIATANQGSEATYESGFVIDKFPISRPNLTFSTLTVSNMSPEDSSIYLCSVGQVYNSPLHFGNGTRLTVT.